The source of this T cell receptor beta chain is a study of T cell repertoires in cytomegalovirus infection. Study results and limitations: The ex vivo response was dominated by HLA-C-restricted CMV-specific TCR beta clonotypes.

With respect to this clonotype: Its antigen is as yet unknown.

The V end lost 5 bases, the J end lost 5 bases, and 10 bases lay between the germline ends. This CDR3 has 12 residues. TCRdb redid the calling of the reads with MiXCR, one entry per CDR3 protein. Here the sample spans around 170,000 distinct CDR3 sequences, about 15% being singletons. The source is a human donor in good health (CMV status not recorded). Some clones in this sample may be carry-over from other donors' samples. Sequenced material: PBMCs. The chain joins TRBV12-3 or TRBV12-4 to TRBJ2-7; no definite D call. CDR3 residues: CASSPEGDEQYF. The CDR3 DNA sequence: TGTGCCAGCAGTCCGGAAGGTGACGAGCAGTACTTC.